The clone carrying this TCR beta chain was seen ten or more times. Its antigen is unknown. This sample is part of a study of neurological immune-mediated disorders. The time point was: longitudinal time-point 1 (baseline). There are 13 residues in the CDR3. The V end lost 0 bases, the J end lost 7 bases, and 10 bases lay between the germline ends. The germline gives CDR1 SGHDT, CDR2 YYEEEE. Points from the study as a whole: Among expanded clones, no CDR3 amino acid sequences were shared across subjects, a pattern suggesting private repertoires in all groups.

TCRdb itself ran the 5' RACE reads through MiXCR, one entry per CDR3 protein. Counted here are some 68,000 distinct CDR3 sequences, approximately 13% occurring once; the ten biggest clones make up approximately 4.6%. This sequence was found in a female donor with HTLV-1-associated myelopathy (HAM/TSP). The specimen sequenced was PBMCs. The chain couples TRBV5-6 to TRBJ1-1; D is uncertain. In DNA, the CDR3 is TGTGCCAGCAGCTTGGGGCAGATGGATGAAGCTTTCTTT. Amino acid sequence: CASSLGQMDEAFF.